Below are 8 T cell receptor beta chains sequenced from a single sample in a study of blood T cell repertoires in COVID-19. Sequencing used immunoSEQ multiplex PCR; TCRdb keeps in-frame clones, though not all of them. The sample contains hundreds of thousands of clones, around 89% of which appear only once. Input material: PBMCs or T cells enriched from blood (not recorded which). Source of these receptors: a woman aged 40 to 49 who had recovered from COVID-19.

CDR3 sequence (DNA): TGTGCCTCAGGGGCGGGGGTGAACACCGGGGAGCTGTTTTTT. It encodes CASGAGVNTGELFF. V and J are TRBV30 and TRBJ2-2; possibly TRBD2 for D (7 bases). The CDR3 totals 14 residues. V was pared by 7 bases and J by 1 base, with 13 bases between. The germline V gene has CDR1 GTSNPN and CDR2 SVGIG (reference sequence).

This clone came up once. The V call is TRBV7-8, the J call TRBJ1-1; TRBD1 aligns across 7 bases. V lost 1 base to trimming and J lost 3 bases; unmatched junction nucleotides: 2. CDR3 length equals 14 residues. Per germline, CDR1 SGHVS and CDR2 FQNEAQ. CDR3 sequence reads: CASSLDRGDTEAFF. The CDR3 DNA is TGTGCCAGCAGCTTAGACAGGGGTGACACTGAAGCTTTCTTT.

The J gene is TRBJ2-1, the V gene TRBV3-1 (or the pseudogene TRBV3-2); TRBD1 might be the D (5 bases). CDR1 and CDR2 (germline): LGHDT, YNNKEL (reference sequence). V gave up 5 bases and J gave up 8 bases, with 16 bases separating them. There are 14 residues in the CDR3. The chain's CDR3 is CASSDLGADYEQFF. The CDR3 DNA sequence: TGTGCCAGCAGCGATTTAGGGGCCGACTATGAGCAGTTCTTC.

The chain uses TRBV15 and TRBJ2-5; possible D gene TRBD1, 7 bases. The CDR3 contains 15 residues. V lost 4 bases to trimming and J lost 4 bases, with 16 bases between them. Germline CDR1 is LNHNV and CDR2 is YYDKDF (reference sequence). The CDR3 DNA reads as TGTGCCACCAGCATTCGACAGGGAGGAGGAGAGACCCAGTACTTC. Its protein product is CATSIRQGGGETQYF.

The genes are TRBV5-1 and TRBJ1-1; tentatively, D is TRBD1 (6 bases). This CDR3 region has 14 residues. Trimming removed 1 base from V and 1 base from J, with 8 bases in between. Germline CDR1 and CDR2: SGHRS and YFSETQ. This CDR3 reads CASSLSRGNTEAFF. The CDR3, as DNA: TGCGCCAGCAGCTTGTCCAGGGGGAACACTGAAGCTTTCTTT.

This rearrangement joins TRBV13 to TRBJ2-7, with 7 nucleotides matching TRBD1. This CDR3 contains 14 residues. The V segment lost 0 bases and the J segment 2 bases; nucleotides outside the gene matches: 1. Germline CDR1 reads PRHDT; CDR2 reads FYEKMQ (reference sequence). The CDR3 bases are TGTGCCAGCAGCTTAGGAGGGGGCACCTACGAGCAGTACTTC. The encoded protein is CASSLGGGTYEQYF. Complete variable domain (other parts from reference TRBV13 and TRBJ2-7): AAGVIQSPRHLIKEKRETATLKCYPIPRHDTVYWYQQGPGQDPQFLISFYEKMQSDKGSIPDRFSAQQFSDYHSELNMSSLELGDSALYFCASSLGGGTYEQYFGPGTRLTVT.

The V and J genes are TRBV5-8 and TRBJ2-5; 10 bases match TRBD2. CDR1 is SGHTS, CDR2 YDEGEE, per germline. Germline trimming cut 0 bases from V and 5 bases from J; bases unmatched to any gene: 4. The CDR3 sequence is 15 residues long. The CDR3 DNA sequence: TGTGCCAGCAGCTTGGCTAGCGGGAGTGCCGAGACCCAGTACTTC. Translation: CASSLASGSAETQYF.

The chain is built from TRBV5-1 and TRBJ2-1; 8 bases agree with TRBD2. This CDR3 is 16 amino acids long. With 0 bases clipped from V and 3 bases from J, the junction kept 5 bases outside the gene matches. The germline gives CDR1 SGHRS, CDR2 YFSETQ. CDR3 sequence: CASSLVGGGIYNEQFF. Here the CDR3 DNA reads TGCGCCAGCAGCTTGGTCGGCGGGGGGATCTACAATGAGCAGTTCTTC.